This T cell receptor (beta chain) was found in a study of T-cell reconstitution after alpha-beta-depleted transplantation in children. Deletions cut 2 bases from V and 7 bases from J, with 14 bases between. The CDR3 totals 15 residues. The germline gives CDR1 LNHNV, CDR2 YYDKDF (reference sequence). It was with unique molecular identifiers that the TCRbeta library was prepared. A single record per CDR3 protein comes from TCRdb applying MiXCR to the PCR reads. The data hold around 580,000 distinct CDR3 sequences, with under 30% observed a single time. The source material was PBMCs, mostly from graft donor cells, sampled 360 days after TCRalphabeta/CD19-depleted stem cell transplant. The TCR sequence derives from a boy younger than two who had a stem cell transplant for acute myeloid leukemia, so the T cells may come from the graft donor. The chain has TRBV15 and TRBJ1-4, with a weak D call TRBD1 (6 bases). The CDR3 is CATSRTQGVGEKLFF. DNA of the CDR3: TGTGCCACCAGCAGAACACAGGGCGTAGGTGAAAAACTGTTTTTT.